This is a list of T cell receptor beta chains from one sample in a study of regulatory dendritic cells for organ transplantation. The data were produced by immunoSEQ multiplex PCR, yet TCRdb's version contains in-frame clones alone and is incomplete. The repertoire holds about 11,000 clones, with roughly 70% as singletons. For these receptors, no antigen is known. The specimen was memory CD4+ T cells from blood cultured with regulatory dendritic cells. All receptors derive from a human donor in good health. CDR3s include the opening cysteine and the closing phenylalanine or tryptophan. A D gene is named only where the DNA matches it firmly. Only some rows state a clone size, as once, few, many or a class for expanded clones.

J gene,clone size,V gene,D gene,CDR3 DNA,CDR3 protein
TRBJ1-5,few,TRBV7-2,TRBD1,TGTGCCAGCAGCTCCGACAGGATCAGGGGGACCCAGCATTTT,CASSSDRIRGTQHF
TRBJ2-7,NA,TRBV27,NA,TGTGCCAGCAGGATGGGACTCCATAGAAAGTACGAGCAGTACTTC,CASRMGLHRKYEQYF
TRBJ2-7,NA,TRBV20-1,NA,TGCAGTGCTAGAGATAGGAGAGCGCAGTACTTC,CSARDRRAQYF
TRBJ2-7,NA,TRBV18,TRBD1,TGTGCCAGCTCACCACCGGTTCATGAGGACAGGCCACTCTACGAGCAGTACTTC,CASSPPVHEDRPLYEQYF
TRBJ2-5,NA,TRBV5-1,TRBD1,TGCGCCAGCAGCCCCGGGACAGGCCAAGAGACCCAGTACTTC,CASSPGTGQETQYF
TRBJ2-7,NA,TRBV27,NA,TGTGCCAGCAGTTTCTCGGACAGCAACTACGAGCAGTACTTC,CASSFSDSNYEQYF
TRBJ2-7,NA,TRBV7-9,NA,TGTGCCAGCAGCGCCCGACAGGTCTACGAGCAGTACTTC,CASSARQVYEQYF
TRBJ2-5,NA,TRBV29-1,NA,TGCAGCGTTGTCGTCAGGGTTAAAGAGACCCAGTACTTC,CSVVVRVKETQYF
TRBJ1-2,NA,TRBV5-1,TRBD1,TGCGCCAGCAGCTTGGCCAGGGGGCCCATAGGGCCCCCTAACTATGGCTACACCTTC,CASSLARGPIGPPNYGYTF
TRBJ2-5,NA,TRBV7-2,TRBD2,TGTGCCAGCAGCTCATTCCCTCGCGGGGGGGCCGAAGAGACCCAGTACTTC,CASSSFPRGGAEETQYF
TRBJ1-6,NA,TRBV11-1,TRBD1,TGTGCCAGCAGCTTCCGCGGACAGGGTAGTAATTCACCCCTCCACTTT,CASSFRGQGSNSPLHF
TRBJ1-1,NA,TRBV7-3,TRBD1,TGTGCCAGCAGCCCGGGACAGATGAACACTGAAGCTTTCTTT,CASSPGQMNTEAFF
TRBJ2-5,NA,TRBV5-6,NA,TGTGCCAGCAGCCTTGAGGGGACCCAGTACTTC,CASSLEGTQYF
TRBJ1-3,NA,TRBV5-1,NA,TGCGCCAGCAGCCCGGGCGGGGTCTCTGGAAACACCATATATTTT,CASSPGGVSGNTIYF
TRBJ2-7,NA,TRBV5-1,NA,TGCGCCAGCAGCTTGGACGGGGGGCGGAAACAGTACTTC,CASSLDGGRKQYF
TRBJ1-3,NA,TRBV2,NA,TGTGCCAGCAGTGTAGGAGGACAGAGCTCTGGAAACACCATATATTTT,CASSVGGQSSGNTIYF
TRBJ1-1,once,TRBV6-5,NA,TGTGCCAGCAGCCCCCAACAGGGAATTGAGGCTTTCTTT,CASSPQQGIEAFF
TRBJ2-1,NA,TRBV7-3,TRBD2,TGTGCCAGCAGCCCGGGACTAGCGGGGAGGAATGAGCAGTTCTTC,CASSPGLAGRNEQFF
TRBJ1-5,NA,TRBV6-1,TRBD1,TGTGCCAGCAGTGAAGGAGCACAGGGGGCGCGGGGCAGGAAGCCCCAGCATTTT,CASSEGAQGARGRKPQHF
TRBJ1-2,NA,TRBV12-5,TRBD1,TGTGCTAGTGGTCACCCTGACAGGGTTTACGGCTACACCTTC,CASGHPDRVYGYTF
TRBJ1-2,medium-sized,TRBV7-2,TRBD1,TGTGCCAGCAGTTTGACCGGGACAGTTAACTATGGCTACACCTTC,CASSLTGTVNYGYTF
TRBJ2-3,few,TRBV2,NA,TGTGCCAGCAGTCTTCGAGGAGATACGCAGTATTTT,CASSLRGDTQYF
TRBJ2-7,NA,TRBV7-6,TRBD1,TGTGCCAGCAGCCCCGGAACCGGGACAGGGAGGGGCGAGCAGTACTTC,CASSPGTGTGRGEQYF
TRBJ1-1,NA,TRBV11-2,NA,TGTGCCAGCAGCTTAGGACAGGTTAACACTGAAGCTTTCTTT,CASSLGQVNTEAFF
TRBJ1-5,NA,TRBV7-2,NA,TGTGCCAGCAGCTTAAACGAGGGGGGGGCCCAGCATTTT,CASSLNEGGAQHF
TRBJ2-7,NA,TRBV9,NA,TGTGCCAGCACGAGAGGACAATCAGCCTACGAGCAGTACTTC,CASTRGQSAYEQYF
TRBJ2-7,NA,TRBV6-5,TRBD1,TGTGCCAGCAGGACGCCGGGACAGGGTTACGAGCAGTACTTC,CASRTPGQGYEQYF
TRBJ2-1,NA,TRBV7-9,NA,TGTGCCAGCAGCTTTCTCAAGGGGTGGCAGTTCTTC,CASSFLKGWQFF
TRBJ2-5,NA,TRBV6-6,NA,TGTGCCAGCAGTTACAGCCCGACAGACCAAGAGACCCAGTACTTC,CASSYSPTDQETQYF
TRBJ2-5,NA,TRBV5-1,NA,TGCGCCAGCAGCCAGGGGTCCCACCAAGAGACCCAGTACTTC,CASSQGSHQETQYF
TRBJ2-1,NA,TRBV11-3,NA,TGTGCCAGCAGCTTAGAGTACTACAATGAGCAGTTCTTC,CASSLEYYNEQFF
TRBJ2-1,NA,TRBV5-4,TRBD1,TGTGCCAGCAGCTTTCCGGGACAGGGTCCCAATGAGCAGTTCTTC,CASSFPGQGPNEQFF
TRBJ2-3,NA,TRBV5-1,TRBD2,TGCGCCAGCAGCTTCAGCGGGGTAGAGACAGATACGCAGTATTTT,CASSFSGVETDTQYF
TRBJ1-2,NA,TRBV7-9,TRBD1,TGTGCCAGCAGCCGGGGACAGGGGGAGAGCTACACCTTC,CASSRGQGESYTF
TRBJ2-5,NA,TRBV18,NA,TGTGCCAGCTCATACAGAGAGACCCAGTACTTC,CASSYRETQYF
TRBJ2-3,NA,TRBV29-1,NA,TGCAGCGTTGTCCCCAGATCCACAGATACGCAGTATTTT,CSVVPRSTDTQYF
TRBJ1-5,NA,TRBV5-4,NA,TGTGCCAGCAGCCTAGGAAGACGCAATCAGCCCCAGCATTTT,CASSLGRRNQPQHF
TRBJ2-2,NA,TRBV6-5,NA,TGTGCCAGCAGTTCTTGGCAGAACACCGGGGAGCTGTTTTTT,CASSSWQNTGELFF
TRBJ1-5,NA,TRBV4-1,NA,TGCGCCAGCAGCCAGACGGCCACTCGGGGTCGTCAGCCCCAGCATTTT,CASSQTATRGRQPQHF
TRBJ2-5,NA,TRBV7-2,NA,TGTGCCAGCAGCTTAGCTGCGGGCCGTCGGGAGACCCAGTACTTC,CASSLAAGRRETQYF
TRBJ2-7,NA,TRBV7-3,NA,TGTGCCAGCAGCTTAAGTCTGGACTCCGAGCAGTACTTC,CASSLSLDSEQYF
TRBJ2-5,NA,TRBV5-1,TRBD1,TGCGCCAGCAGCTTTGGGGGACAGGTTGGCGAGACCCAGTACTTC,CASSFGGQVGETQYF
TRBJ2-2,NA,TRBV2,NA,TGTGCCAGCAGCGCATACGCCGCGGTGACCGGGGAGCTGTTTTTT,CASSAYAAVTGELFF
TRBJ2-7,NA,TRBV18,TRBD1,TGTGCCAGCTCACCGGGGACAGGGGCTTACGAGCAGTACTTC,CASSPGTGAYEQYF
TRBJ2-3,NA,TRBV19,NA,TGTGCCAGTAGTATGCTAGCAGAAGATACGCAGTATTTT,CASSMLAEDTQYF
TRBJ1-2,NA,TRBV18,TRBD1,TGTGCCAGCTCGCCCACCGCCGCCGGGACAGGCTTTGGCGGCTACACCTTC,CASSPTAAGTGFGGYTF
TRBJ2-1,NA,TRBV2,NA,TGTGCCAGCAGTCTGGACAGTCACAATGAGCAGTTCTTC,CASSLDSHNEQFF
TRBJ2-1,NA,TRBV19,TRBD2,TGTGCCAGTAGTATCGGGAGGGGGGGGCGGAATGAGCAGTTCTTC,CASSIGRGGRNEQFF